Listed here are 32 T cell receptor beta chains from one sample, sequenced in a study of CD8+ T cells in alopecia areata. After isolation, RNA underwent reverse transcription to generate cDNA as the sequencing template. Measured with immunoSEQ multiplex PCR; TCRdb has only the in-frame clones, and not every one. The profile shows about 200,000 clones, just over 55% of them singletons. Material for sequencing was CD8+ T cells sorted from blood. These receptors all come from a human donor in good health.

CDR3 nucleotide sequence: TGTGCCAGCAGCCCCGTCGAGGGGAGCGAGCAGTTCTTC. Translated, it gives CASSPVEGSEQFF. This chain connects TRBV7-2 to TRBJ2-1; the D call may be TRBD1 or TRBD2 (5 bases each). Germline-derived CDR1 and CDR2 are SGHTA and FQGNSA. This CDR3 has 13 residues. V lost 5 bases and J lost 10, with 15 bases in between.

This clone was seen a handful of times. CDR3 sequence: CASSYAQARANYGYTF. In DNA form, the CDR3 reads TGTGCCAGCAGCTACGCCCAAGCCAGAGCTAACTATGGCTACACCTTC. The chain links TRBV7-9 to TRBJ1-2; D remains ambiguous. V was pared by 4 bases and J by 0 bases, with 15 bases between. CDR1 is SEHNR, CDR2 FQNEAQ, per germline (reference sequence). The CDR3 runs to 16 residues.

Points on this clone: Other DNA sequences in the same sample also yield this CDR3. V and J are TRBV5-4 and TRBJ2-7; 9 nucleotides agree with TRBD1. The CDR3 spans 14 residues. The V gene end was trimmed by 4 bases and the J gene end by 2 bases; junction bases not matched to a gene: 4. The germline V gene encodes CDR1 SGHNT and CDR2 YYREEE (reference sequence). CDR3 sequence (DNA): TGTGCCAGCAGCCCGGGACAGGGAGCCTACGAGCAGTACTTC. It is translated as CASSPGQGAYEQYF.

The chain carries TRBV5-1 and TRBJ1-2; a weak D match, TRBD1 (5 bases). With 0 bases removed from V and 4 bases from J, the gap between germline ends came to 7 bases. The CDR3 sequence is 13 residues long. The germline V gene encodes CDR1 SGHRS and CDR2 YFSETQ. For the CDR3, the DNA is TGCGCCAGCAGCTTGGTTGGGGCCTATGGCTACACCTTC. It translates to CASSLVGAYGYTF.

The CDR3 here is CASSIDRGGPQFF. CDR3 sequence (DNA): TGTGCCAGTAGTATAGATAGGGGGGGGCCTCAGTTCTTC. The chain uses TRBV19 and TRBJ2-1; TRBD2 is a possible D gene (7 bases). The V gene's germline CDR1 is LNHDA and CDR2 SQIVND (reference sequence). V was clipped by 0 bases and J by 13 bases, with 13 bases between them. The CDR3 is 13 amino acids.

The chain joins TRBV6-5 to TRBJ1-2; possibly TRBD1 for D (5 bases). With 2 bases removed from V and 12 bases from J, the gap between germline ends came to 16 bases. Germline-derived CDR1 and CDR2 are MNHEY and SVGAGI. The CDR3 has 13 amino acids. The CDR3 is CASSYLPQGEHTF. In nucleotides, the CDR3 is TGTGCCAGCAGTTACCTCCCCCAGGGTGAGCACACCTTC.

CDR3 DNA sequence: TGTGCCAGCAGCGTCGAGGGGGCAGCGAGTACTGAAGCTTTCTTT. Protein sequence: CASSVEGAASTEAFF. The chain carries TRBV9 and TRBJ1-1; 7 positions match TRBD1. V was pared by 2 bases and J by 5 bases, with 9 bases of the junction left unmatched. The CDR3 is 15 residues long. The germline gives CDR1 SGDLS, CDR2 YYNGEE.

The chain recombines TRBV5-3 with TRBJ1-1; D not resolved. TRBV5-3 is recorded as an ORF, its role being uncertain. The CDR3 has 13 amino acids. Trimming removed 4 bases from V and 7 bases from J, with 14 bases in between. CDR3: CARSVKGRGEAFF. As DNA, the CDR3 is TGTGCCAGAAGCGTGAAGGGTCGCGGTGAAGCTTTCTTT.

The rearrangement links TRBV19 to TRBJ1-5; D is possibly TRBD1 (6 bases). The length of the CDR3 is 16 residues. In germline, CDR1 is LNHDA, CDR2 SQIVND (reference sequence). V lost 3 bases and J 1 base, leaving 13 bases between the germline ends. CDR3 in amino acids: CASSILRDKSNQPQHF. The CDR3 nucleotides are TGTGCCAGTAGTATCCTCCGGGACAAAAGCAATCAGCCCCAGCATTTT.

The V call is TRBV4-1, the J call TRBJ2-1; no definite D call. The CDR3 consists of 15 residues. Germline loops: CDR1 MGHRA, CDR2 YSYEKL. The germline V and J ends were trimmed by 4 bases and 10 bases, with 20 bases remaining between them. DNA for the CDR3: TGCGCCAGCAGCCTAGTAGGACGGACGTCCTACGAGCAGTTCTTC. It encodes CASSLVGRTSYEQFF.

The rearrangement uses TRBV2 and TRBJ1-2, with D maybe TRBD1 (5 bases). V was trimmed by 7 bases and J by 2 bases, leaving 17 bases between them. CDR1 is SNHLY and CDR2 is FYNNEI in the germline V gene. The CDR3 covers 15 residues. The CDR3 region has the DNA TGTGCCAGCACCGGAGGCAGGGAAAGAAACTATGGCTACACCTTC. It specifies CASTGGRERNYGYTF.

This clone was detected only a few times. The gene calls are TRBV29-1 and TRBJ2-2; 7 bases fit TRBD1. Per germline, CDR1 SQVTM and CDR2 ANQGSEA. The CDR3 extends over 11 amino acids. With V trimmed by 5 bases and J by 15 bases, 9 bases remained unmatched. CDR3 residues: CSVYETGMVFF. The DNA of the CDR3 is TGCAGCGTTTATGAGACAGGGATGGTGTTTTTT.

This clone was seen a few times. The CDR3 bases are TGCGCCAGCAGCCTCCTATGGACGGGGGGGGAAGAGACCCAGTACTTC. This codes for CASSLLWTGGEETQYF. V usage is TRBV4-1 and J usage is TRBJ2-5; 8 bases fit TRBD2. Germline V gene lookup returns CDR1 MGHRA and CDR2 YSYEKL. Trimming took 4 bases from V and 3 from J; bases not matched to a gene: 10. The CDR3 runs to 16 residues.

The rearrangement joins TRBV27 to TRBJ2-2, with D unresolved. The CDR3 extends over 13 amino acids. Germline CDR1 is MNHEY and CDR2 is SMNVEV (reference sequence). Trimming took off 3 bases at V and 0 bases at J, with 2 bases between the two ends. CDR3 nucleotide sequence: TGTGCCAGCAGTTTCACGAACACCGGGGAGCTGTTTTTT. Residues: CASSFTNTGELFF.

This chain connects TRBV5-6 to TRBJ1-6, with D perhaps matching TRBD1 (5 bases). Trimming removed 0 bases from V and 7 bases from J, with 17 bases in between. The CDR3 spans 17 residues. Germline CDR1 reads SGHDT; CDR2 reads YYEEEE. CDR3 sequence (DNA): TGTGCCAGCAGCTTGGAAGGTGGCACGGGGGAGAATTCACCCCTCCACTTT. Its translation is CASSLEGGTGENSPLHF.

The chain joins TRBV7-9 to TRBJ2-5; D is ambiguous. The V end was cut by 7 bases, the J end by 2 bases, with 14 bases between. The CDR3 length is 14 residues. The germline CDR1 and CDR2 sequences are SEHNR and FQNEAQ (reference sequence). The CDR3 DNA sequence: TGTGCCAGCACCCCCCGAGCCCCGCAAGAGACCCAGTACTTC. This encodes CASTPRAPQETQYF.

This chain joins TRBV7-2 and TRBJ2-7; D unclear. CDR1 is SGHTA, CDR2 FQGNSA, per germline. Trimming took off 5 bases at V and 3 bases at J, with 17 bases between the two ends. This CDR3 region has 15 residues. CDR3 in DNA: TGTGCCAGCAGCCAGGTCCCCGCCGCATACTACGAGCAGTACTTC. This translates into CASSQVPAAYYEQYF.

This clone is a singleton in its sample. The V gene is TRBV7-2, the J gene TRBJ2-6; tentative D call: TRBD2 (5 bases). Per germline, CDR1 SGHTA and CDR2 FQGNSA. The CDR3 extends over 17 amino acids. Deletions cut 0 bases from V and 0 bases from J, with 9 bases between. The DNA of the CDR3 is TGTGCCAGCAGCTTAGCCGGGGAACTCTCTGGGGCCAACGTCCTGACTTTC. It codes for CASSLAGELSGANVLTF.

The CDR3 region is CASSLDPKGETQYF. The CDR3 DNA reads as TGTGCCAGCAGCTTAGATCCCAAAGGAGAGACCCAGTACTTC. The chain carries TRBV11-2 and TRBJ2-5, with no clear D. The CDR3 spans 14 residues. Deletions cut 0 bases from V and 4 bases from J, with 9 bases between. The germline V gene has CDR1 SGHAT and CDR2 FQNNGV.

The chain employs TRBV5-6 and TRBJ1-2; D uncertain. Between the trimmed V and J ends, which lost 4 bases and 8 bases, there was a span of 15 bases. Per the germline V gene, CDR1 is SGHDT and CDR2 is YYEEEE. This CDR3 has 13 residues. CDR3 residues: CASSPRFGRGYTF. In DNA form, the CDR3 reads TGTGCCAGCAGCCCGCGGTTTGGCCGAGGCTACACCTTC. The variable domain in full, completed from reference TRBV5-6 and TRBJ1-2, reads DAGVTQSPTHLIKTRGQQVTLRCSPKSGHDTVSWYQQALGQGPQFIFQYYEEEERQRGNFPDRFSGHQFPNYSSELNVNALLLGDSALYLCASSPRFGRGYTFGSGTRLTVV.

This chain connects TRBV7-9 to TRBJ2-2; D possibly uses TRBD1 or TRBD2 (6 bases each). V was pared by 5 bases and J by 0 bases, with 13 bases between. Germline V gene data show CDR1 as SEHNR and CDR2 as FQNEAQ (reference sequence). The CDR3 is made up of 16 amino acids. CDR3 amino acids: CASSLGGSANTGELFF. CDR3 coding DNA: TGTGCCAGCAGCCTGGGGGGCTCTGCGAACACCGGGGAGCTGTTTTTT.

The chain carries TRBV4-1 and TRBJ2-1; D remains unclear. The CDR3 sequence is 12 residues long. From germline, CDR1 is MGHRA and CDR2 YSYEKL. V was clipped by 1 base and J by 4 bases, with 2 bases between them. The CDR3 protein is CASSQGYNEQFF. CDR3 DNA: TGCGCCAGCAGCCAAGGGTACAATGAGCAGTTCTTC.

The chain uses TRBV4-1 and TRBJ2-5, with 14 nucleotides matching TRBD2. The length of the CDR3 is 15 residues. The germline CDR1 and CDR2 sequences are MGHRA and YSYEKL. The V segment lost 4 bases and the J segment 4 bases; nucleotides outside the gene matches: 2. CDR3 protein: CASSRTSGGTETQYF. The CDR3 DNA follows: TGCGCCAGCAGCCGGACTAGCGGGGGGACAGAGACCCAGTACTTC.

Of note for this clone: Other DNA sequences in the sample encode the same CDR3. The CDR3 protein is CASSVGQTDTQYF. The DNA for the CDR3 is TGTGCCAGCAGCGTAGGACAGACAGATACGCAGTATTTT. The J gene is TRBJ2-3, the V gene TRBV9, with a tentative D call TRBD1 (5 bases). The CDR3 sequence is 13 residues long. Per the germline V gene, CDR1 is SGDLS and CDR2 is YYNGEE. V dropped 0 bases and J dropped 3 bases, with 5 bases sitting between them.

V usage is TRBV6-6 and J usage is TRBJ1-1; D unresolved. The CDR3 extends over 14 amino acids. V lost 5 bases and J lost 0, with 10 bases in between. From germline, CDR1 is MNHNY and CDR2 SVGAGI (reference sequence). DNA for the CDR3: TGTGCCAGCAGTACCGCAGGCATGAACACTGAAGCTTTCTTT. As protein: CASSTAGMNTEAFF.

There are a few counts of this clone. The chain recombines TRBV7-8 with TRBJ1-1, with 8 bases aligning to TRBD1. The CDR3 is made up of 14 amino acids. CDR1 SGHVS and CDR2 FQNEAQ come from the germline V gene. J was trimmed by 4 bases and V by 6 bases; bases with no gene match: 7. Here the CDR3 reads CASSQGAKGTEAFF. The CDR3 nucleotides read TGTGCCAGCAGTCAGGGGGCGAAGGGCACTGAAGCTTTCTTT.

The chain has TRBV7-8 and TRBJ1-2; 8 nucleotides agree with TRBD1. Germline V gene data show CDR1 as SGHVS and CDR2 as FQNEAQ. The ends lost 1 base at V and 6 bases at J; junction bases unmatched: 16. The length of the CDR3 is 18 residues. The CDR3 loop is CASSLVLRRQGILDGYTF. DNA of the CDR3: TGTGCCAGCAGCTTAGTCCTTAGGAGACAGGGGATCCTTGATGGCTACACCTTC.

The CDR3 is CASSPGPNTEAFF. CDR3 nucleotide sequence: TGTGCCAGCAGCCCGGGACCGAACACTGAAGCTTTCTTT. This chain joins TRBV5-4 and TRBJ1-1; D may be TRBD1 (5 bases). There are 13 residues in the CDR3. Germline-derived CDR1 and CDR2 are SGHNT and YYREEE (reference sequence). Trimming removed 4 bases at V and 1 base at J, with 8 bases between.

For the CDR3, the DNA is TGCAGCGTTGAAGGGACAGGGGCCATGGGAACCGGGGAGCTGTTTTTT. This codes for CSVEGTGAMGTGELFF. V gene TRBV29-1 combines with J gene TRBJ2-2; 9 bases are a match to TRBD1. CDR1 is SQVTM, CDR2 ANQGSEA, per germline. J was trimmed by 5 bases and V by 1 base; bases with no gene match: 8. The CDR3 loop spans 16 amino acids.

This clone has a handful of counts. The chain joins TRBV4-1 to TRBJ2-7; D gene unclear. This CDR3 region has 13 residues. The V gene lost 2 bases and the J gene lost 5 bases, with 10 bases spanning the gap. The germline CDR1 and CDR2 sequences are MGHRA and YSYEKL. CDR3 residues: CASSQNKGHEQYF. CDR3 DNA sequence: TGCGCCAGCAGCCAAAACAAGGGCCACGAGCAGTACTTC.

This clone occurred a few times. The chain recombines TRBV29-1 with TRBJ1-1; the D gene is possibly TRBD1 (5 bases). CDR3 length equals 11 residues. Trimming took 6 bases from V and 4 from J, leaving 9 bases between them. Germline CDR1 SQVTM, CDR2 ANQGSEA. The CDR3 sequence is CSVGRATEAFF. CDR3 nucleotides: TGCAGCGTGGGCAGGGCCACTGAAGCTTTCTTT.

This clone has more than one count but fewer than ten. This sequence joins TRBV6-6 and TRBJ2-7; D is possibly TRBD1 or TRBD2 (5 bases each). This CDR3 has 11 amino acids. Per the germline V gene, CDR1 is MNHNY and CDR2 is SVGAGI (reference sequence). V was shortened by 6 bases and J by 5 bases, with 8 bases between the two germline ends. CDR3 DNA: TGTGCCAGCAGGGGACCGGACGAGCAGTACTTC. Translation gives CASRGPDEQYF.